This TCR beta chain was documented in a study of T cells in tuberculosis. Study-wide background: This South African cohort compared adolescents with or without latent tuberculosis against adults with active tuberculosis.

V was pared by 4 bases and J by 2 bases, with 4 bases of the junction left unmatched. The CDR3 has 14 residues. Germline values: CDR1 SGHRS, CDR2 YFSETQ. Libraries were prepared by immunoSEQ multiplex PCR; TCRdb keeps only in-frame clonotypes and omits some of them. The sample lists 30,000 to 35,000 clones; roughly 92% were seen once. Remarks on this clone: The target antigen is unknown.

Study-level points and caveats: Smaller distances to GMM-specific TCRs suggested their expansion in active tuberculosis.

The gene calls are TRBV5-1 and TRBJ2-5; 8 bases align to TRBD1. The receptor was isolated from a donor between 10 and 35 years old with latent tuberculosis or without tuberculosis infection. Sequenced sample: PBMCs. CDR3 sequence (DNA): TGCGCCAGCAGCCAAGGGACAGGACAAGAGACCCAGTACTTC. Its protein product is CASSQGTGQETQYF.